A single sample gave rise to the 7 T cell receptor beta chains below, sequenced in a study of blood T cell repertoires in COVID-19. Using immunoSEQ multiplex PCR, the repertoire was profiled, and TCRdb retains in-frame clones only, with some absent. Altogether some 390,000 clones are present, nearly 90% being singletons, with the ten largest covering about 1.8%. The sequencing sample was made of PBMCs or T cells enriched from blood (not recorded which). These receptors all come from a woman aged 25 to 45 who had recovered from COVID-19.

This clone was observed a handful of times. The chain employs TRBV7-2 and TRBJ1-6, with TRBD1 identical over 7 bases. There are 15 residues in the CDR3. The V gene end was trimmed by 5 bases and the J gene end by 7 bases; junction bases not matched to a gene: 8. The V gene's germline CDR1 is SGHTA and CDR2 FQGNSA. In DNA, the CDR3 is TGTGCCAGCAGCACTAACAGGGGTGGCAATTCACCCCTCCACTTT. As protein: CASSTNRGGNSPLHF.

The V and J genes are TRBV5-4 and TRBJ2-5, with 8 bases that match TRBD2. Germline V lookup: CDR1 SGHNT, CDR2 YYREEE (reference sequence). Germline trimming cut 2 bases from V and 5 bases from J; bases unmatched to any gene: 5. The CDR3 extends over 14 amino acids. The CDR3 bases are TGTGCCAGCAGCTTCGGGGGGGCGGATGAGACCCAGTACTTC. This codes for CASSFGGADETQYF. Looking up the rest from reference TRBV5-4 and TRBJ2-5 gives the full variable domain: ETGVTQSPTHLIKTRGQQVTLRCSSQSGHNTVSWYQQALGQGPQFIFQYYREEENGRGNFPPRFSGLQFPNYSSELNVNALELDDSALYLCASSFGGADETQYFGPGTRLLVL.

The J gene is TRBJ1-5, the V gene TRBV19, with 10 bases matching TRBD1. The CDR3 spans 17 residues. Losses at the gene ends were 6 bases for V and 2 bases for J; bases not matched to a gene: 10. The germline CDR1 and CDR2 sequences are LNHDA and SQIVND (reference sequence). CDR3 region: CASRGGTGDFGNQPQHF. The CDR3 coding sequence is TGTGCCAGTAGAGGTGGGACAGGGGATTTTGGCAATCAGCCCCAGCATTTT.

The chain links TRBV6-5 to TRBJ2-1; perhaps TRBD2 as D (6 bases). The CDR3 sequence is 15 residues long. Germline loops: CDR1 MNHEY, CDR2 SVGAGI. Between the trimmed V and J ends, which lost 4 bases and 2 bases, there was a span of 12 bases. This CDR3 is CASSSGTSPYNEQFF. As DNA, the CDR3 is TGTGCCAGCAGTTCCGGGACTTCCCCCTACAATGAGCAGTTCTTC.

The chain links TRBV27 to TRBJ1-2; 7 positions match TRBD1. This CDR3 has 15 residues. Germline values: CDR1 MNHEY, CDR2 SMNVEV (reference sequence). V shed 8 bases and J 3 bases; nucleotides not matched to a gene: 12. Here the CDR3 DNA reads TGTGCCAGCGGATACACAGGGGCACGGGACTATGGCTACACCTTC. It is translated as CASGYTGARDYGYTF.

The chain joins TRBV2 to TRBJ1-2; no definite D call. CDR1 and CDR2 from the germline V gene are SNHLY and FYNNEI. The CDR3 has 15 amino acids. V lost 1 base and J lost 0, with 9 bases in between. The CDR3 is CASSEGGLPNYGYTF. CDR3 DNA sequence: TGTGCCAGCAGTGAAGGAGGGTTACCTAACTATGGCTACACCTTC.

The rearrangement uses TRBV29-1 and TRBJ2-7, with 10 bases that match TRBD1. The CDR3 contains 13 residues. Trimming took 5 bases from V and 4 from J; bases not matched to a gene: 5. From germline, CDR1 is SQVTM and CDR2 ANQGSEA. CDR3 DNA sequence: TGCAGCGTTTCGAGGACAGGGGGGTACGAGCAGTACTTC. Its protein is CSVSRTGGYEQYF.